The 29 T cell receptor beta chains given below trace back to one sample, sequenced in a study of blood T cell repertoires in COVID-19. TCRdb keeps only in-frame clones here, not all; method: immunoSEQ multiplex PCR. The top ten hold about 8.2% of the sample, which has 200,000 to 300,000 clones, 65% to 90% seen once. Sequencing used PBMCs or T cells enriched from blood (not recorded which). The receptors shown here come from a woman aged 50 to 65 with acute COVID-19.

The CDR3: CASSLPAGVANEKLFF. CDR3 coding DNA: TGTGCCAGCAGCTTACCCGCGGGGGTGGCTAATGAAAAACTGTTTTTT. V gene TRBV7-2 combines with J gene TRBJ1-4, with D tentatively TRBD1 (5 bases). Trimming cost V 2 bases and J 3 bases, with 13 bases left between them. The CDR3 is 16 residues long. CDR1 is SGHTA, CDR2 FQGNSA, per germline.

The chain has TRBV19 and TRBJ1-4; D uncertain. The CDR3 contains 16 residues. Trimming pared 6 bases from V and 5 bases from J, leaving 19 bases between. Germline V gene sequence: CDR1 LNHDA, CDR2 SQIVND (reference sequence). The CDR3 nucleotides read TGTGCCAGTAGCTATCCAGACGGGAGAGTGAATGAAAAACTGTTTTTT. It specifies CASSYPDGRVNEKLFF. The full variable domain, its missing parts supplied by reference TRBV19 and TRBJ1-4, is DGGITQSPKYLFRKEGQNVTLSCEQNLNHDAMYWYRQDPGQGLRLIYYSQIVNDFQKGDIAEGYSVSREKKESFPLTVTSAQKNPTAFYLCASSYPDGRVNEKLFFGSGTQLSVL.

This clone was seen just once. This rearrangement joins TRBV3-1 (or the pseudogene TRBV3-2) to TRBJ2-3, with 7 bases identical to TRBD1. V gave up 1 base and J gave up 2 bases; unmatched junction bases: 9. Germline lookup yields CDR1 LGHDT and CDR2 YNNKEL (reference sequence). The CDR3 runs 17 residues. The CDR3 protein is CASSQGRGIPHTDTQYF. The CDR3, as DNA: TGTGCCAGCAGCCAAGGCAGGGGGATCCCTCACACAGATACGCAGTATTTT.

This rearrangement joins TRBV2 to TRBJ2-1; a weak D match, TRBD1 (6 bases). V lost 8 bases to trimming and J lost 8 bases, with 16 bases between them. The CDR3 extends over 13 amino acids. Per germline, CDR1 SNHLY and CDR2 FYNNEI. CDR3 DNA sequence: TGTGCCAGCGGGGGCGGATTTTCGGATGAGCAGTTCTTC. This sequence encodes CASGGGFSDEQFF.

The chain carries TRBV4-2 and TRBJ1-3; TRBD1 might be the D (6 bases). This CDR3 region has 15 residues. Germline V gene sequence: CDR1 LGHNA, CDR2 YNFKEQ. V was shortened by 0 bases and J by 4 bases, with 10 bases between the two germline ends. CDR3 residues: CASSQEDSRGNTIYF. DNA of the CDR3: TGTGCCAGCAGCCAAGAGGACAGCCGAGGAAACACCATATATTTT.

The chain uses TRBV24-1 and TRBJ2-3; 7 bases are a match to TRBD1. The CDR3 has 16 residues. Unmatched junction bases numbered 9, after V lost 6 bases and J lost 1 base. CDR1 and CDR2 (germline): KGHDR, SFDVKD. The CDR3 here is CATSSNRGYGTDTQYF. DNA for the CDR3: TGTGCCACCAGTTCGAACAGGGGATATGGCACAGATACGCAGTATTTT.

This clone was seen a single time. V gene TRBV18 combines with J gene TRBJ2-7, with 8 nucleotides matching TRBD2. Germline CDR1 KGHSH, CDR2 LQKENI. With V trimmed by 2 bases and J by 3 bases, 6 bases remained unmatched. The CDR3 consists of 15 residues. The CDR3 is CASSPNGGGHYEQYF. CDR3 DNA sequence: TGTGCCAGCTCACCAAACGGCGGGGGGCACTACGAGCAGTACTTC. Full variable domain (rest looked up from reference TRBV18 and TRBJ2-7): NAGVMQNPRHLVRRRGQEARLRCSPMKGHSHVYWYRQLPEEGLKFMVYLQKENIIDESGMPKERFSAEFPKEGPSILRIQQVVRGDSAAYFCASSPNGGGHYEQYFGPGTRLTVT.

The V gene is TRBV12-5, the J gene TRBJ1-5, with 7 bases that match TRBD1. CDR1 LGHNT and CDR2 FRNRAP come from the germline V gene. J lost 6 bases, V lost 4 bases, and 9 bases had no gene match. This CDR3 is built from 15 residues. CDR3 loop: CASGWGEQGRQPQHF. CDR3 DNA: TGTGCTAGTGGTTGGGGGGAACAGGGGCGTCAGCCCCAGCATTTT.

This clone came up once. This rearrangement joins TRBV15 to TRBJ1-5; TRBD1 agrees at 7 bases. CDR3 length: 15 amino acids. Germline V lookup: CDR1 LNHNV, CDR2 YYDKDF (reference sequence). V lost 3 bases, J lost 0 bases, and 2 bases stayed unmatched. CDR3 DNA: TGTGCCACCAGCAGTGAGGGGGCTAGCAATCAGCCCCAGCATTTT. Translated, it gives CATSSEGASNQPQHF.

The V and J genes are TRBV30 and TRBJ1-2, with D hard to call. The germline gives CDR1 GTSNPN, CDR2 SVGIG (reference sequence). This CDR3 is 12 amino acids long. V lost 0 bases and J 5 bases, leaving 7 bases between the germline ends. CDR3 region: CAWSVGEYGYTF. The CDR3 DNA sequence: TGTGCCTGGAGTGTAGGAGAATATGGCTACACCTTC.

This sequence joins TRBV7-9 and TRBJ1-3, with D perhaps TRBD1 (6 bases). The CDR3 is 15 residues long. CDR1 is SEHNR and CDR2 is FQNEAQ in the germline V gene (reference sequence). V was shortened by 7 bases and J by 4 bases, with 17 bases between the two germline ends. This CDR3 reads CASTLAGAPGNTIYF. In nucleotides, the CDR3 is TGTGCCAGCACCCTTGCGGGGGCCCCCGGAAACACCATATATTTT.

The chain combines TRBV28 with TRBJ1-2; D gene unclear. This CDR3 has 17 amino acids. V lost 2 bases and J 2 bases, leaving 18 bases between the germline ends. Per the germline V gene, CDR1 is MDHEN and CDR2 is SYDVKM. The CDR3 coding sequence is TGTGCCAGCAGTTTAGCGGCGGCTGGGCGGGTAAACTATGGCTACACCTTC. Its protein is CASSLAAAGRVNYGYTF.

The CDR3 reads CASSQQGSAGANVLTF. CDR3 nucleotide sequence: TGTGCCAGCAGCCAACAGGGATCAGCTGGGGCCAACGTCCTGACTTTC. The rearrangement uses TRBV3-1 (or the pseudogene TRBV3-2) and TRBJ2-6; possibly TRBD1 for D (5 bases). Trimming removed 2 bases from V and 2 bases from J, with 10 bases in between. The CDR3 runs to 16 residues. Per germline, CDR1 LGHDT and CDR2 YNNKEL (reference sequence).

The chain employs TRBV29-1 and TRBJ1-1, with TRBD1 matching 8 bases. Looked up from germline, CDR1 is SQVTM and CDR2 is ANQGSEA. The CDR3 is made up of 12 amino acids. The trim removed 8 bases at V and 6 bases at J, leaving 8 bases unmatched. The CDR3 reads CSIRDRTSEAFF. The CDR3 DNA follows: TGCAGCATCCGGGACAGGACATCTGAAGCTTTCTTT.

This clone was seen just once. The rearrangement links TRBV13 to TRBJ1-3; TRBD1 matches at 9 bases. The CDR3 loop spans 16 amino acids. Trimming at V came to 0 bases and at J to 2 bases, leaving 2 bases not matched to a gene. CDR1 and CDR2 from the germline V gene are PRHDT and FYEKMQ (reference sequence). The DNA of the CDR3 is TGTGCCAGCAGCTTAGGACAGGGGGCACCTGGAAACACCATATATTTT. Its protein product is CASSLGQGAPGNTIYF.

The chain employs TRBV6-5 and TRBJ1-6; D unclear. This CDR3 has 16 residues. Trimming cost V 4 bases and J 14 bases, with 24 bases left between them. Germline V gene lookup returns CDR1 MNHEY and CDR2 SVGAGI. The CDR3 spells CASSSLTSSPKFALHF. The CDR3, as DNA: TGTGCCAGCAGTTCCCTTACTTCTTCCCCCAAGTTCGCCCTCCACTTT.

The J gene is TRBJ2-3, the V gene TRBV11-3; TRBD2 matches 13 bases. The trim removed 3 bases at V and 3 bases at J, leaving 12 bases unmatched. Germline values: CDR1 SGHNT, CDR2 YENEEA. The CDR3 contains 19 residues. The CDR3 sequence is CASSLGLAGSSRNTDTQYF. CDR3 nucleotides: TGTGCCAGCAGCTTGGGACTAGCGGGAAGTAGTCGTAATACAGATACGCAGTATTTT.

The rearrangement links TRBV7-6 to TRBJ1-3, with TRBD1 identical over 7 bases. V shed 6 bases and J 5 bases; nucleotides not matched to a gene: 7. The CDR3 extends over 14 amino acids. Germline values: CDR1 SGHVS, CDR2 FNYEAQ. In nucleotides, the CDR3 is TGTGCCAGCAGTCCCGGGACAGCCCGAAACACCATATATTTT. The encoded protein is CASSPGTARNTIYF.

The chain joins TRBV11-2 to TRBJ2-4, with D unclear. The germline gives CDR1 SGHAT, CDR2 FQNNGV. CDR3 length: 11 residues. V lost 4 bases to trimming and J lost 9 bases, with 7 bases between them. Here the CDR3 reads CASSSSPIQYF. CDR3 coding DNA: TGTGCCAGCAGCTCGAGTCCCATTCAGTACTTC. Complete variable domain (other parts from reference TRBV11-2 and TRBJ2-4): EAGVAQSPRYKIIEKRQSVAFWCNPISGHATLYWYQQILGQGPKLLIQFQNNGVVDDSQLPKDRFSAERLKGVDSTLKIQPAKLEDSAVYLCASSSSPIQYFGAGTRLSVL.

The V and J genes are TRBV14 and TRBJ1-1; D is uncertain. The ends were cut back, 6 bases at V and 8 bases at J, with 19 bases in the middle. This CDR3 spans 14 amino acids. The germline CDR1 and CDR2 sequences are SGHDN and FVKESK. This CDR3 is CASSPTSFLREAFF. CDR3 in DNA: TGTGCCAGCAGTCCCACTTCCTTTCTTAGAGAAGCTTTCTTT.

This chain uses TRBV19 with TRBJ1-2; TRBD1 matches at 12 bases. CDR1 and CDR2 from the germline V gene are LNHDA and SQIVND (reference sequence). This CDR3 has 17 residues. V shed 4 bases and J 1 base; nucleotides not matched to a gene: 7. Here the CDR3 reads CASSKLRDRGLNYGYTF. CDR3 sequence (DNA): TGTGCCAGTAGTAAACTCCGGGACAGGGGGCTTAACTATGGCTACACCTTC. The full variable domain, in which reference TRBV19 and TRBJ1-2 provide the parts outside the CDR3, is DGGITQSPKYLFRKEGQNVTLSCEQNLNHDAMYWYRQDPGQGLRLIYYSQIVNDFQKGDIAEGYSVSREKKESFPLTVTSAQKNPTAFYLCASSKLRDRGLNYGYTFGSGTRLTVV.

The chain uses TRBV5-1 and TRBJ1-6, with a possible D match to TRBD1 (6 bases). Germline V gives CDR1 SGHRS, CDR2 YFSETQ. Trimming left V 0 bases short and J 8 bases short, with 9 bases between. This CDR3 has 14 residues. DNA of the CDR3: TGCGCCAGCAGCTTGGCGGACAGCTATTCACCCCTCCACTTT. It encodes CASSLADSYSPLHF.

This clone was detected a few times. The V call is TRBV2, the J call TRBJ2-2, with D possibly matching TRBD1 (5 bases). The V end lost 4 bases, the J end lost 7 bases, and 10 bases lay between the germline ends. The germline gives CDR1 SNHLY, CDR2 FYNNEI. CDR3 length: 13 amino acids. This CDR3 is CASSVGQGGELFF. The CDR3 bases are TGTGCCAGCAGTGTTGGACAAGGCGGGGAGCTGTTTTTT.

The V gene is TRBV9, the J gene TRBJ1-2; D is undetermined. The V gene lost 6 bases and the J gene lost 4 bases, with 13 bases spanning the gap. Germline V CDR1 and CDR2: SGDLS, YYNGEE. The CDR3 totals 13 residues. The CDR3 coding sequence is TGTGCCAGCACTCCATCGGGATTCTATGGCTACACCTTC. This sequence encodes CASTPSGFYGYTF.

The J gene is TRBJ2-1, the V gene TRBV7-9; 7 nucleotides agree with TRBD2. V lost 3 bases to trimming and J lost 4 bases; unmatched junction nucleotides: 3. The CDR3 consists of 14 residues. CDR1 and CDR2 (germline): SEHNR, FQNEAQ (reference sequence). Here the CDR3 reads CASSFIAGYNEQFF. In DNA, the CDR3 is TGTGCCAGCAGCTTTATAGCGGGTTACAATGAGCAGTTCTTC.

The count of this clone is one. The CDR3 DNA is TGTGCCAGCAGTTACTCGAACTATCAGGGGCTCTATGGCTACACCTTC. Translation: CASSYSNYQGLYGYTF. The V and J genes are TRBV6-5 and TRBJ1-2, with D possibly being TRBD1 (6 bases). The CDR3 loop spans 16 amino acids. V lost 0 bases, J lost 4 bases, and 15 bases lay in between. CDR1 and CDR2 from the germline V gene are MNHEY and SVGAGI.

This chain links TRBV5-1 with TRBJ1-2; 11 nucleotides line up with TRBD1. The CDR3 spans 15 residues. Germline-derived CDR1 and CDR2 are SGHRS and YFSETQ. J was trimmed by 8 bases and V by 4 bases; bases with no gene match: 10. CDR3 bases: TGCGCCAGCAGCAGGCGGACAGGGGGCGCAGACGGCTACACCTTC. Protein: CASSRRTGGADGYTF.

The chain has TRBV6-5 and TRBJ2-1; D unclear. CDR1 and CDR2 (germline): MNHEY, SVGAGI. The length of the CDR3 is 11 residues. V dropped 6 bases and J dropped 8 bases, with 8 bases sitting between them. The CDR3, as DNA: TGTGCCAGCAGGAGTCGAGATGAGCAGTTCTTC. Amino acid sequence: CASRSRDEQFF.

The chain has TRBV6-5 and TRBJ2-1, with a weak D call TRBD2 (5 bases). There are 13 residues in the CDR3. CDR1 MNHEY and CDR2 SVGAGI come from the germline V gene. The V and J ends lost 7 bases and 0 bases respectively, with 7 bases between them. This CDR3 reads CASKRDSYNEQFF. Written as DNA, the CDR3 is TGTGCCAGCAAACGGGACTCCTACAATGAGCAGTTCTTC.